The source of this T cell receptor beta chain is a study of shared clonotypes between healthy human individuals. Several immunoSEQ 96-well plates shared each subset's DNA, each plate a replicate. TCRdb keeps only in-frame clones here, not all; method: immunoSEQ multiplex PCR. The table lists about 1.1 million clones, about 84% of them singletons. Germline CDR1 is LNHDA and CDR2 is SQIVND (reference sequence). V was cut by 10 bases and J by 6 bases, with 19 bases left in between. The CDR3 is 13 amino acids. Sample: memory CD4+ T cells from PBMCs. Subset given: CD45RA-negative fraction. This TCR was recovered from a man younger than 35 in good health. Some clones in this sample may be carry-over from other donors' samples. The chain employs TRBV19 and TRBJ2-7; TRBD1 might be the D (5 bases). Here the CDR3 DNA reads TGTGCCACCCACTCCCCTACAGGCCCCGAGCAGTACTTC. It codes for CATHSPTGPEQYF.